This entry lists 26 T cell receptor beta chains sequenced from one sample in a study of shared clonotypes between healthy human individuals. Naive CD8 cells lacked CD45RO and underwent positive selection for CCR7, leaving out terminally differentiated effector memory CD45RA+ cells. TCRdb's table, derived via immunoSEQ multiplex PCR, lists solely in-frame clones and lacks some. The sample yields about 2,200,000 clones, about 93% seen once. Sequencing input: naive CD8+ T cells from PBMCs. The receptor set was obtained from a man between 18 and 29 years old in good health. Some clones in this sample may be carry-over from other donors' samples.

Only one count was recorded for this clone. CDR3 nucleotide sequence: TGTGCCAGCAGTTACGCGGAGACTGAAGCTTTCTTT. This translates into CASSYAETEAFF. The rearrangement uses TRBV6-6 and TRBJ1-1; D gene ambiguous. Germline CDR1 is MNHNY and CDR2 is SVGAGI (reference sequence). Deletions cut 2 bases from V and 5 bases from J, with 6 bases between. CDR3 length: 12 residues.

This sequence joins TRBV7-9 and TRBJ1-2, with TRBD1 matching over 7 bases. This CDR3 has 15 amino acids. CDR1 is SEHNR, CDR2 FQNEAQ, per germline (reference sequence). J was trimmed by 3 bases and V by 6 bases; bases with no gene match: 10. The CDR3 region is CASSQTGIRDYGYTF. Here the CDR3 DNA reads TGTGCCAGCAGTCAGACAGGGATCAGGGACTATGGCTACACCTTC.

V usage is TRBV7-9 and J usage is TRBJ2-7; TRBD2 matches 11 bases. The V gene end was trimmed by 5 bases and the J gene end by 5 bases; junction bases not matched to a gene: 5. The CDR3 has 14 amino acids. CDR1 SEHNR and CDR2 FQNEAQ come from the germline V gene (reference sequence). The CDR3 DNA is TGTGCCAGCAGCCCGGGACTAGCGGCTCACGAGCAGTACTTC. It encodes CASSPGLAAHEQYF. Combining the CDR3 with reference TRBV7-9 and TRBJ2-7 gives the whole variable domain DTGVSQNPRHKITKRGQNVTFRCDPISEHNRLYWYRQTLGQGPEFLTYFQNEAQLEKSRLLSDRFSAERPKGSFSTLEIQRTEQGDSAMYLCASSPGLAAHEQYFGPGTRLTVT.

This chain joins TRBV28 and TRBJ2-7; a weak D match, TRBD1 (5 bases). Germline V gene data show CDR1 as MDHEN and CDR2 as SYDVKM. There are 14 residues in the CDR3. The V gene lost 1 base and the J gene lost 3 bases, with 10 bases spanning the gap. CDR3 DNA: TGTGCCAGCAGTTTATCAGGGTCAGACTACGAGCAGTACTTC. This sequence encodes CASSLSGSDYEQYF.

This clone was counted only a few times. V is TRBV7-9 and J is TRBJ1-5; D not certain. With 2 bases removed from V and 5 bases from J, the gap between germline ends came to 7 bases. Looked up from germline, CDR1 is SEHNR and CDR2 is FQNEAQ (reference sequence). There are 13 residues in the CDR3. This CDR3 is CASSLMVDQPQHF. In DNA, the CDR3 is TGTGCCAGCAGCTTAATGGTTGATCAGCCCCAGCATTTT.

This clone was counted once. J is TRBJ2-1 and V is TRBV4-2; 8 nucleotides agree with TRBD2. Per germline, CDR1 LGHNA and CDR2 YNFKEQ. This CDR3 has 16 residues. V trimming: 0 bases; J trimming: 9 bases; junction bases outside the gene matches: 10. CDR3 coding DNA: TGTGCCAGCAGCCAAGAAAGCGGGAGTCTGCTCAGTGAGCAGTTCTTC. The encoded protein is CASSQESGSLLSEQFF.

The genes are TRBV6-5 and TRBJ1-1; D not resolved. V gave up 2 bases and J gave up 6 bases, with 13 bases separating them. The germline CDR1 and CDR2 sequences are MNHEY and SVGAGI. CDR3 length equals 14 residues. The CDR3 protein is CASSYASVGSEAFF. In nucleotides, the CDR3 is TGTGCCAGCAGTTACGCAAGTGTTGGGTCTGAAGCTTTCTTT.

This clone was seen once. This sequence joins TRBV7-8 and TRBJ2-1; D not certain. Germline values: CDR1 SGHVS, CDR2 FQNEAQ. CDR3 size: 11 residues. Between the trimmed V and J ends, which lost 5 bases and 5 bases, there was a span of 4 bases. CDR3 sequence reads: CASSANNEQFF. CDR3 bases: TGTGCCAGCAGCGCTAACAATGAGCAGTTCTTC.

A few counts support this clone. Distinct nucleotide sequences in the sample also encode this CDR3. J is TRBJ2-7 and V is TRBV28; the D is unclear. CDR3 length: 11 residues. Germline V gene sequence: CDR1 MDHEN, CDR2 SYDVKM. The V gene lost 5 bases and the J gene lost 5 bases, with 7 bases spanning the gap. The CDR3 DNA reads TGTGCCAGCAGTCCCCTCCACGAGCAGTACTTC. Translation gives CASSPLHEQYF.

This clone was seen just once. V usage is TRBV6-1 and J usage is TRBJ1-5; 9 nucleotides agree with TRBD1. J was trimmed by 6 bases and V by 6 bases; bases with no gene match: 9. The CDR3 spans 15 residues. The V gene's germline CDR1 is MNHNS and CDR2 SASEGT. CDR3: CASRTGTGRFQPQHF. CDR3 coding DNA: TGTGCCAGCAGGACCGGGACAGGGAGATTTCAGCCCCAGCATTTT.

The rearrangement links TRBV7-9 to TRBJ1-2, with D possibly being TRBD1 (5 bases). Germline CDR1 SEHNR, CDR2 FQNEAQ (reference sequence). The CDR3 length is 14 residues. With 7 bases removed from V and 2 bases from J, the gap between germline ends came to 14 bases. CDR3 coding DNA: TGTGCCAGCACCGTTGGGGCCATAAACTATGGCTACACCTTC. Translating gives CASTVGAINYGYTF.

The gene calls are TRBV4-3 and TRBJ2-7, with D possibly matching TRBD1 (6 bases). The CDR3 sequence is 16 residues long. CDR1 is LGHNA and CDR2 is YSLEER in the germline V gene. Trimming took off 2 bases at V and 9 bases at J, with 23 bases between the two ends. The CDR3 DNA follows: TGCGCCAGCAGCCAATCACGAAACAGGGAGCGTTGGGGGCAGTACTTC. Translated: CASSQSRNRERWGQYF.

This chain uses TRBV29-1 with TRBJ2-1; TRBD1 might be the D (5 bases). CDR1 SQVTM and CDR2 ANQGSEA come from the germline V gene. The CDR3 runs to 13 residues. The ends were cut back, 1 base at V and 4 bases at J, with 8 bases in the middle. CDR3 amino acids: CSVEGAGYNEQFF. DNA for the CDR3: TGCAGCGTTGAAGGGGCAGGGTACAATGAGCAGTTCTTC.

The chain uses TRBV19 and TRBJ2-1; TRBD2 agrees at 10 bases. Per the germline V gene, CDR1 is LNHDA and CDR2 is SQIVND (reference sequence). The CDR3 totals 15 residues. V lost 5 bases to trimming and J lost 4 bases; unmatched junction nucleotides: 5. The CDR3 spells CASSWTSGLYNEQFF. The CDR3 nucleotides read TGTGCCAGTAGTTGGACTAGCGGCCTTTACAATGAGCAGTTCTTC. Full variable domain (outside the CDR3, taken from reference TRBV19 and TRBJ2-1): DGGITQSPKYLFRKEGQNVTLSCEQNLNHDAMYWYRQDPGQGLRLIYYSQIVNDFQKGDIAEGYSVSREKKESFPLTVTSAQKNPTAFYLCASSWTSGLYNEQFFGPGTRLTVL.

Of note for this clone: Other DNA sequences in the sample encode the same CDR3. V usage is TRBV7-9 and J usage is TRBJ2-7; TRBD1 or TRBD2 may be the D gene (5 bases each). This CDR3 region has 13 residues. Trimming shortened V by 5 bases and J by 4 bases, and 12 bases separated the two germline ends. Germline CDR1 and CDR2: SEHNR and FQNEAQ (reference sequence). The CDR3 loop is CASSPRGKYEQYF. CDR3 DNA sequence: TGTGCCAGCAGCCCCCGGGGCAAGTACGAGCAGTACTTC.

This clone was seen more than once but under ten times. The chain recombines TRBV7-9 with TRBJ2-2; D tentatively reads TRBD1 or TRBD2 (5 bases each). Germline CDR1 and CDR2: SEHNR and FQNEAQ (reference sequence). Trimming removed 5 bases from V and 5 bases from J, with 12 bases in between. The CDR3 has 14 residues. CDR3 bases: TGTGCCAGCAGCCACTGGGGGTTAACCGGGGAGCTGTTTTTT. Its protein product is CASSHWGLTGELFF. The full variable domain, its missing parts supplied by reference TRBV7-9 and TRBJ2-2, is DTGVSQNPRHKITKRGQNVTFRCDPISEHNRLYWYRQTLGQGPEFLTYFQNEAQLEKSRLLSDRFSAERPKGSFSTLEIQRTEQGDSAMYLCASSHWGLTGELFFGEGSRLTVL.

The V and J genes are TRBV19 and TRBJ2-1; tentatively, D is TRBD2 (7 bases). This CDR3 contains 15 residues. The V gene lost 7 bases and the J gene lost 4 bases, with 17 bases spanning the gap. Germline assignment: CDR1 LNHDA and CDR2 SQIVND (reference sequence). Here the CDR3 DNA reads TGTGCCAGTACCCCGAGGGGGAGGGGTTACAATGAGCAGTTCTTC. It yields the protein CASTPRGRGYNEQFF.

The chain is built from TRBV6-5 and TRBJ2-1; D ambiguous. The CDR3 runs 15 residues. Trimming left V 6 bases short and J 8 bases short, with 20 bases between. The germline CDR1 and CDR2 sequences are MNHEY and SVGAGI. The CDR3 region is CASRQKTRRGHEQFF. The CDR3 DNA follows: TGTGCCAGCAGACAAAAGACCCGGCGAGGCCATGAGCAGTTCTTC.

The table lists this clone with a count of one. The chain combines TRBV27 with TRBJ2-7; 12 bases agree with TRBD1. From germline, CDR1 is MNHEY and CDR2 SMNVEV (reference sequence). This CDR3 region has 16 residues. V shed 6 bases, J shed 4 bases, and the junction held 10 bases outside the gene matches. CDR3 coding DNA: TGTGCCAGCAGCCTCTTCCCGGGACAGGGGGCTTACGAGCAGTACTTC. Translation gives CASSLFPGQGAYEQYF.

The V and J genes are TRBV29-1 and TRBJ2-7; D not certain. Trimming shortened V by 2 bases and J by 3 bases, and 11 bases separated the two germline ends. The CDR3 consists of 13 residues. The germline gives CDR1 SQVTM, CDR2 ANQGSEA. CDR3 nucleotide sequence: TGCAGCGTTGAAATAGGCGGTCACTACGAGCAGTACTTC. It codes for CSVEIGGHYEQYF.

CDR3 protein: CASSLSHLEQFF. In DNA, the CDR3 is TGTGCCAGCAGCTTATCCCATCTTGAGCAGTTCTTC. J is TRBJ2-1 and V is TRBV11-2, with D uncertain. V lost 2 bases, J lost 9 bases, and 8 bases lay in between. CDR1 and CDR2 from the germline V gene are SGHAT and FQNNGV. The CDR3 length is 12 residues.

This chain links TRBV4-3 with TRBJ2-1; the D is unclear. Germline loops: CDR1 LGHNA, CDR2 YSLEER. The CDR3 is 14 amino acids. Trimming took 0 bases from V and 4 from J, leaving 7 bases between them. The CDR3 sequence: CASSQDSTYNEQFF. CDR3 DNA sequence: TGCGCCAGCAGCCAAGATTCGACGTACAATGAGCAGTTCTTC.

V is TRBV28 and J is TRBJ1-5, with D possibly matching TRBD1 (6 bases). Deletions cut 5 bases from V and 5 bases from J, with 16 bases between. This CDR3 is built from 15 residues. The V gene's germline CDR1 is MDHEN and CDR2 SYDVKM. CDR3 residues: CASSPPGVRDQPQHF. The CDR3 DNA reads TGTGCCAGCAGTCCCCCAGGGGTTCGAGATCAGCCCCAGCATTTT.

In nucleotides, the CDR3 is TGTGCCAGCTCCCCCGAGGGAGGGGGGGCCCCTTTTTACAATGAGCAGTTCTTC. Protein product: CASSPEGGGAPFYNEQFF. J is TRBJ2-1 and V is TRBV18, with D maybe TRBD2 (7 bases). The CDR3 extends over 18 amino acids. Germline loops: CDR1 KGHSH, CDR2 LQKENI. V shed 6 bases and J shed 4 bases, with 25 bases lying between them.

For this clone: One end of the junction is discordant with germline, which a read error may explain. The chain links TRBV5-1 to TRBJ1-4; D is ambiguous. Per the germline V gene, CDR1 is SGHRS and CDR2 is YFSETQ. CDR3 length: 12 amino acids. The CDR3 loop is CASRADSGKTVF. In DNA form, the CDR3 reads TGCGCCAGCAGGGCAGACTCTGGCAAAACTGTTTTT.

This chain uses TRBV9 with TRBJ2-2; 10 bases line up with TRBD2. The V gene's germline CDR1 is SGDLS and CDR2 YYNGEE. The length of the CDR3 is 17 residues. V lost 3 bases and J lost 4; bases outside the gene matches: 9. The CDR3 loop reads CASSALAGSMATGELFF. The CDR3 DNA follows: TGTGCCAGCAGCGCACTAGCGGGGTCGATGGCCACCGGGGAGCTGTTTTTT. Variable domain in full (rest from reference TRBV9 and TRBJ2-2): DSGVTQTPKHLITATGQRVTLRCSPRSGDLSVYWYQQSLDQGLQFLIQYYNGEERAKGNILERFSAQQFPDLHSELNLSSLELGDSALYFCASSALAGSMATGELFFGEGSRLTVL.